Sequencing of this T cell receptor beta chain was carried out in a study of human T cells and chemical hapten exposure. Germline V lookup: CDR1 SNHLY, CDR2 FYNNEI. This CDR3 is built from 13 residues. V lost 6 bases to trimming and J lost 2 bases, with 10 bases between them. Via MiXCR, TCRdb re-called the RACE reads, giving one row per CDR3 protein. The data show under 450,000 distinct CDR3 sequences, more than 4.5% seen once. This clonotype was recorded at least ten times. Time point specified: patch test 1, 2 weeks after DPC sensitization. The treatment denotes: therapeutic diphenylcyclopropenone sensitization with weekly scalp DPC. Blood, whole and unfractionated, served as the source for total RNA extraction.

The source was whole blood, collected in connection with sensitization to the hapten diphenylcyclopropenone (DPC). The sequence was obtained from a woman in her forties or fifties with alopecia areata. Some clones in this sample may be carry-over from other donors' samples. The V and J genes are TRBV2 and TRBJ1-2; no clear D gene. CDR3 region: CASSLDHNYGYTF. The DNA of the CDR3 is TGTGCCAGCAGCCTTGATCACAACTATGGCTACACCTTC.